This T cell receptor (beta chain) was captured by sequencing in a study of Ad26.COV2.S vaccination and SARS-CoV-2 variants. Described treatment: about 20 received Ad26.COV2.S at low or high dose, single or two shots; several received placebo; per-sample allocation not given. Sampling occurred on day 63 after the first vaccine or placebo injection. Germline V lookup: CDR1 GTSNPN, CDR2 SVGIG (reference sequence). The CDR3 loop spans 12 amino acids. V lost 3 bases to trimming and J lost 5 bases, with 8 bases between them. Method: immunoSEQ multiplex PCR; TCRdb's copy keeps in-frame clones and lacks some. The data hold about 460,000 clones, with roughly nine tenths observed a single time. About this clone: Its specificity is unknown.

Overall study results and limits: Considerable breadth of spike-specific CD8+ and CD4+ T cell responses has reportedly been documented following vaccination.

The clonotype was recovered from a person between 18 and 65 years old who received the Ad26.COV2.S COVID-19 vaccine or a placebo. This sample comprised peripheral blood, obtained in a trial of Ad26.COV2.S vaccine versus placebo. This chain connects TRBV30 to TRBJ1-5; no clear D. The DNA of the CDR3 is TGTGCCTGGAGCCAGGCCTATCAGCCCCAGCATTTT. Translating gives CAWSQAYQPQHF.